These 21 T cell receptor beta chains came from one sample sequenced in a study of shared clonotypes between healthy human individuals (TCRdb year 2020). CD8 naive samples consisted of CD45RO-negative cells that were positively selected for CCR7, yielding a CD45RA+CCR7+ population without TemRA cells. The library was prepared using the immunoSEQ multiplex PCR assay. The table was pulled from immuneACCESS by TCRdb, which kept in-frame rearrangements only. Such tables lose some clones; where checked, under half of the loss comes from unresolved V genes, and the rest has no known cause. This sample has approximately 650,000 clones in its table, and around 95% of those were observed once. Clones ranked in the top ten supply 0.11% of the sample. Sequenced input: naive CD8+ T cells sorted from blood. The cell subset or site label corresponds to: CD45RA+CCR7+. These receptor sequences come from a woman aged 30 to 39 in good health.

The chain has TRBV2 and TRBJ2-7, with TRBD1 matching over 7 bases. The CDR3 loop spans 14 amino acids. V shed 4 bases and J 2 bases; nucleotides not matched to a gene: 5. Per germline, CDR1 SNHLY and CDR2 FYNNEI. In DNA, the CDR3 is TGTGCCAGCAGTGGCTTCGACAGGGCCTACGAGCAGTACTTC. It is translated as CASSGFDRAYEQYF.

The V and J genes are TRBV2 and TRBJ2-7; 7 nucleotides align to TRBD1. CDR1 and CDR2 from the germline V gene are SNHLY and FYNNEI. The ends lost 5 bases at V and 3 bases at J; junction bases unmatched: 4. This CDR3 has 13 amino acids. CDR3 sequence reads: CASSFAGGYEQYF. In DNA, the CDR3 is TGTGCCAGCAGTTTCGCAGGGGGCTACGAGCAGTACTTC.

This clone was seen only a few times. Other DNA sequences in this specimen translate into the identical CDR3. The chain couples TRBV4-2 to TRBJ1-1, with D unresolved. Per germline, CDR1 LGHNA and CDR2 YNFKEQ. The CDR3 has 13 amino acids. V was cut by 3 bases and J by 4 bases, with 9 bases left in between. The CDR3 loop reads CASSQEGVTEAFF. The DNA of the CDR3 is TGTGCCAGCAGCCAGGAGGGAGTCACTGAAGCTTTCTTT.

The gene calls are TRBV6-5 and TRBJ1-5, with 8 bases lining up with TRBD1. From germline, CDR1 is MNHEY and CDR2 SVGAGI. Unmatched junction bases numbered 6, after V lost 2 bases and J lost 6 bases. The CDR3 has 15 amino acids. The CDR3 spells CASSYGQGYAQPQHF. The CDR3 coding sequence is TGTGCCAGCAGTTACGGACAGGGTTATGCTCAGCCCCAGCATTTT.

The chain joins TRBV14 to TRBJ1-2; D may be TRBD1 (5 bases). Germline lookup yields CDR1 SGHDN and CDR2 FVKESK. The CDR3 runs 13 residues. The V end lost 4 bases, the J end lost 4 bases, and 10 bases lay between the germline ends. The CDR3 is CASSPWDGYGYTF. The CDR3, as DNA: TGTGCCAGCAGCCCCTGGGACGGCTATGGCTACACCTTC.

V is TRBV6-6 and J is TRBJ1-5; D is uncertain. V was trimmed by 2 bases and J by 5 bases, leaving 10 bases between them. The CDR3 contains 14 residues. CDR1 is MNHNY and CDR2 is SVGAGI in the germline V gene (reference sequence). The CDR3 sequence: CASSYPRADQPQHF. Written as DNA, the CDR3 is TGTGCCAGCAGTTACCCTCGGGCCGATCAGCCCCAGCATTTT.

Worth noting for this clone: The identical CDR3 is also encoded by other nucleotide sequences in the sample. This chain joins TRBV11-2 and TRBJ2-7; a possible D gene is TRBD2 (5 bases). V was clipped by 1 base and J by 1 base, with 8 bases between them. The CDR3 loop spans 14 amino acids. Germline V gene lookup returns CDR1 SGHAT and CDR2 FQNNGV. The DNA for the CDR3 is TGTGCCAGCAGCTTAGCGGGGTCTTCCTACGAGCAGTACTTC. This codes for CASSLAGSSYEQYF.

The rearrangement joins TRBV7-8 to TRBJ2-3; TRBD2 matches 9 bases. V was clipped by 3 bases and J by 2 bases; unmatched bases: 3. The CDR3 extends over 15 amino acids. Germline V CDR1 and CDR2: SGHVS, FQNEAQ. CDR3 residues: CASSFLAGATDTQYF. CDR3 coding DNA: TGTGCCAGCAGCTTTTTAGCGGGAGCCACAGATACGCAGTATTTT.

The V and J genes are TRBV27 and TRBJ2-7; the D gene is possibly TRBD1 (5 bases). The CDR3 covers 14 residues. Germline CDR1 and CDR2: MNHEY and SMNVEV (reference sequence). Trimming took off 0 bases at V and 4 bases at J, with 10 bases between the two ends. The chain's CDR3 is CASSLSQGRYEQYF. The CDR3 coding sequence is TGTGCCAGCAGTTTATCTCAGGGCCGATACGAGCAGTACTTC.

The sample holds one count of this clone. This chain connects TRBV11-2 to TRBJ1-5; TRBD1 aligns across 7 bases. The CDR3 is 16 residues long. V dropped 1 base and J dropped 3; count of bases not matched to a gene: 6. CDR1 is SGHAT and CDR2 is FQNNGV in the germline V gene. In DNA form, the CDR3 reads TGTGCCAGCAGCTTAGGCACAGGGGACGCCAATCAGCCCCAGCATTTT. Translation: CASSLGTGDANQPQHF. The full variable domain, in which reference TRBV11-2 and TRBJ1-5 provide the parts outside the CDR3, is EAGVAQSPRYKIIEKRQSVAFWCNPISGHATLYWYQQILGQGPKLLIQFQNNGVVDDSQLPKDRFSAERLKGVDSTLKIQPAKLEDSAVYLCASSLGTGDANQPQHFGDGTRLSIL.

This clone was seen just once. This chain uses TRBV6-5 with TRBJ1-1; D possibly corresponds to TRBD1 (5 bases). CDR3 size: 15 residues. V gave up 6 bases and J gave up 0 bases, with 14 bases separating them. CDR1 and CDR2 from the germline V gene are MNHEY and SVGAGI. CDR3 in amino acids: CASSPPGIMNTEAFF. The CDR3 DNA follows: TGTGCCAGCAGCCCACCAGGGATCATGAACACTGAAGCTTTCTTT.

The rearrangement uses TRBV13 and TRBJ2-7; the match to TRBD2 covers 13 bases. Germline CDR1 and CDR2: PRHDT and FYEKMQ (reference sequence). This CDR3 spans 16 amino acids. Losses at the gene ends were 4 bases for V and 5 bases for J; bases not matched to a gene: 8. The CDR3 region has the DNA TGTGCCAGCAGCTGGGAACTAGCGGGAGGGCCCCACGAGCAGTACTTC. It is translated as CASSWELAGGPHEQYF.

With regard to this clone: Additional DNA sequences in this sample encode the identical CDR3. J is TRBJ2-2 and V is TRBV19, with D possibly TRBD2 on 5 matching bases. V was trimmed by 3 bases and J by 6 bases, leaving 8 bases between them. The CDR3 is 13 residues long. Germline V gene sequence: CDR1 LNHDA, CDR2 SQIVND (reference sequence). This CDR3 is CASSIWGAGELFF. CDR3 sequence (DNA): TGTGCCAGTAGTATCTGGGGAGCCGGGGAGCTGTTTTTT.

This chain links TRBV10-1 with TRBJ2-3; D ambiguous. Trimming removed 8 bases at V and 3 bases at J, with 15 bases between. Per the germline V gene, CDR1 is WNHNN and CDR2 is SYGVQD (reference sequence). The CDR3 consists of 14 residues. In DNA form, the CDR3 reads TGCGCCAGCGAGGTCCCAGCTAGTACAGATACGCAGTATTTT. This translates into CASEVPASTDTQYF.

The chain couples TRBV10-1 to TRBJ2-7; the D gene could be TRBD1 or TRBD2 (5 bases each). Germline loops: CDR1 WNHNN, CDR2 SYGVQD (reference sequence). CDR3 length equals 14 residues. V dropped 6 bases and J dropped 1 base, with 13 bases sitting between them. CDR3: CASSPGGQSYEQYF. The DNA for the CDR3 is TGCGCCAGCAGCCCCGGAGGACAATCCTACGAGCAGTACTTC.

Regarding this clone: Additional DNA sequences in this sample encode the identical CDR3. V usage is TRBV29-1 and J usage is TRBJ1-2, with 8 positions matching TRBD1. The CDR3 consists of 12 residues. J lost 6 bases, V lost 1 base, and 1 base had no gene match. Germline CDR1 SQVTM, CDR2 ANQGSEA. Here the CDR3 reads CSVEATGDGYTF. The DNA for the CDR3 is TGCAGCGTTGAAGCGACAGGGGATGGCTACACCTTC. The full variable domain, its missing parts supplied by reference TRBV29-1 and TRBJ1-2, is SAVISQKPSRDICQRGTSLTIQCQVDSQVTMMFWYRQQPGQSLTLIATANQGSEATYESGFVIDKFPISRPNLTFSTLTVSNMSPEDSSIYLCSVEATGDGYTFGSGTRLTVV.

The rearrangement links TRBV5-6 to TRBJ2-7; D is uncertain. Per the germline V gene, CDR1 is SGHDT and CDR2 is YYEEEE. The CDR3 runs 15 residues. V lost 1 base and J lost 2, with 13 bases in between. CDR3 protein: CASSLSAGGTYEQYF. DNA of the CDR3: TGTGCCAGCAGCTTGTCCGCTGGCGGTACCTACGAGCAGTACTTC.

V is TRBV30 and J is TRBJ1-5, with 10 nucleotides matching TRBD1. J lost 6 bases, V lost 0 bases, and 5 bases had no gene match. The length of the CDR3 is 15 residues. CDR1 GTSNPN and CDR2 SVGIG come from the germline V gene (reference sequence). Written as DNA, the CDR3 is TGTGCCTGGAGTGTACGGGGACAGGGGATTCAGCCCCAGCATTTT. It specifies CAWSVRGQGIQPQHF.

V is TRBV18 and J is TRBJ2-7; D ambiguous. The length of the CDR3 is 12 residues. V was trimmed by 2 bases and J by 4 bases, leaving 6 bases between them. Germline CDR1 and CDR2: KGHSH and LQKENI. The CDR3 reads CASSPTTYEQYF. The CDR3 nucleotides read TGTGCCAGCTCACCAACGACATACGAGCAGTACTTC. Using reference TRBV18 and TRBJ2-7 for the parts outside the CDR3, the full variable domain is NAGVMQNPRHLVRRRGQEARLRCSPMKGHSHVYWYRQLPEEGLKFMVYLQKENIIDESGMPKERFSAEFPKEGPSILRIQQVVRGDSAAYFCASSPTTYEQYFGPGTRLTVT.

This rearrangement joins TRBV7-2 to TRBJ2-5; D gene ambiguous. The CDR3 extends over 12 amino acids. From germline, CDR1 is SGHTA and CDR2 FQGNSA. Between the trimmed V and J ends, which lost 2 bases and 3 bases, there was a span of 4 bases. The CDR3 coding sequence is TGTGCCAGCAGCTTATGGAAAGAGACCCAGTACTTC. This sequence encodes CASSLWKETQYF.

This sequence joins TRBV19 and TRBJ2-5, with D maybe TRBD1 (6 bases). The better agreement between TRBJ2-7 and the DNA end casts doubt on the J call. Germline CDR1 and CDR2: LNHDA and SQIVND (reference sequence). CDR3 length: 15 residues. The CDR3 nucleotides read TGTGCCAGTAGTATAGATCCGGGACATCTCTACGAGCAGTACTTC. It translates to CASSIDPGHLYEQYF.